The 17 T cell receptor beta chains reported below all come from one sample, sequenced in a study of CD8 T cells in Susac syndrome. Roughly 0.45 to 1 ug RNA was reverse transcribed with random hexamers. TCRdb processed the immunoSEQ multiplex PCR reads anew with MiXCR; each CDR3 protein has one entry. The data contain fewer than 350,000 distinct CDR3 sequences, 92% of them singletons. Sequenced input: CD4+ T cells from PBMCs. Every receptor here comes from a human donor with multiple sclerosis.

This clonotype was recorded only once. The chain is built from TRBV12-3 or TRBV12-4 and TRBJ2-7; 9 positions agree with TRBD2. With V trimmed by 3 bases and J by 5 bases, 11 bases remained unmatched. This CDR3 is built from 16 residues. The CDR3 here is CASSFAGTSIAHEQYF. The CDR3 DNA is TGTGCCAGCAGTTTTGCCGGGACTAGCATCGCCCACGAGCAGTACTTC.

The chain recombines TRBV30 with TRBJ1-2; D gene uncertain. This CDR3 has 13 residues. V shed 3 bases and J shed 5 bases, with 13 bases lying between them. Germline CDR1 and CDR2: GTSNPN and SVGIG (reference sequence). The CDR3 spells CAWRPSGRYGYTF. Here the CDR3 DNA reads TGTGCCTGGAGGCCTTCGGGCCGGTATGGCTACACCTTC.

V is TRBV19 and J is TRBJ2-5; possible D gene TRBD2, 6 bases. V lost 6 bases to trimming and J lost 5 bases, with 16 bases between them. The CDR3 is 14 amino acids. The germline V gene encodes CDR1 LNHDA and CDR2 SQIVND (reference sequence). The CDR3 DNA reads as TGTGCCAGTAGCCTAGTTCTTCGGGAGGAGACCCAGTACTTC. This codes for CASSLVLREETQYF. Filled out from reference TRBV19 and TRBJ2-5, the complete variable domain reads DGGITQSPKYLFRKEGQNVTLSCEQNLNHDAMYWYRQDPGQGLRLIYYSQIVNDFQKGDIAEGYSVSREKKESFPLTVTSAQKNPTAFYLCASSLVLREETQYFGPGTRLLVL.

J is TRBJ2-3 and V is TRBV12-3 or TRBV12-4, with TRBD2 matching 8 bases. J lost 6 bases, V lost 6 bases, and 11 bases had no gene match. The CDR3 loop spans 15 amino acids. The CDR3 nucleotides read TGTGCCAGCAGCTCAAGCGGGGGAGGCGGGGATACGCAGTATTTT. Its translation is CASSSSGGGGDTQYF.

The chain joins TRBV4-1 to TRBJ1-5, with TRBD1 as a possible D gene (5 bases). The V gene lost 0 bases and the J gene lost 4 bases, with 16 bases spanning the gap. CDR1 and CDR2 from the germline V gene are MGHRA and YSYEKL. This CDR3 is 17 amino acids long. Here the CDR3 DNA reads TGCGCCAGCAGCCAAGAAGGTCGAGGGGTGAGGAATCAGCCCCAGCATTTT. The encoded protein is CASSQEGRGVRNQPQHF.

The chain joins TRBV15 to TRBJ2-5, with 7 bases identical to TRBD1. Trimming cost V 2 bases and J 1 base; bases outside gene matches: 4. In germline, CDR1 is LNHNV, CDR2 YYDKDF (reference sequence). CDR3 size: 15 residues. The CDR3 spells CATSRRQGVQETQYF. The CDR3, as DNA: TGTGCCACCAGCAGACGGCAGGGGGTCCAAGAGACCCAGTACTTC.

This clonotype was observed a few times. The chain combines TRBV2 with TRBJ2-5, with D maybe TRBD2 (5 bases). Germline CDR1 and CDR2: SNHLY and FYNNEI. The CDR3 is 15 amino acids. Trimming left V 5 bases short and J 5 bases short, with 18 bases between. The CDR3 protein is CASSTRRTIGETQYF. The CDR3 nucleotides are TGTGCCAGCAGTACCCGGAGGACGATTGGGGAGACCCAGTACTTC.

J is TRBJ2-1 and V is TRBV12-3 or TRBV12-4, with TRBD2 matching over 14 bases. The CDR3 sequence is 15 residues long. V lost 6 bases to trimming and J lost 7 bases; unmatched junction nucleotides: 5. The CDR3 nucleotides read TGTGCCAGCAGACTCGGACTAGCGGGAGGAAATGAGCAGTTCTTC. Its translation is CASRLGLAGGNEQFF.

The V call is TRBV18, the J call TRBJ2-5; D gene uncertain. Germline V gene data show CDR1 as KGHSH and CDR2 as LQKENI. Trimming took off 4 bases at V and 3 bases at J, with 9 bases between the two ends. The CDR3 is 13 residues long. Here the CDR3 reads CASSLTPKETQYF. As DNA, the CDR3 is TGTGCCAGCTCACTCACCCCTAAAGAGACCCAGTACTTC.

The J gene is TRBJ1-1, the V gene TRBV29-1, with a weak D call TRBD1 (6 bases). Looked up from germline, CDR1 is SQVTM and CDR2 is ANQGSEA. This CDR3 has 14 residues. Trimming stripped 6 bases from V and 0 bases from J, with 14 bases between. CDR3 in amino acids: CSVAKQGLNTEAFF. CDR3 bases: TGCAGCGTAGCTAAACAGGGATTGAACACTGAAGCTTTCTTT. Full variable domain (outside the CDR3, taken from reference TRBV29-1 and TRBJ1-1): SAVISQKPSRDICQRGTSLTIQCQVDSQVTMMFWYRQQPGQSLTLIATANQGSEATYESGFVIDKFPISRPNLTFSTLTVSNMSPEDSSIYLCSVAKQGLNTEAFFGQGTRLTVV.

The chain joins TRBV24-1 to TRBJ2-1; maybe TRBD2 (5 bases). The CDR3 sequence is 17 residues long. Germline CDR1 is KGHDR and CDR2 is SFDVKD. The V end lost 4 bases, the J end lost 1 base, and 16 bases lay between the germline ends. CDR3 amino acids: CATSDPSTGNSYNEQFF. DNA of the CDR3: TGTGCCACCAGTGACCCCTCGACCGGGAATTCCTACAATGAGCAGTTCTTC.

The V and J genes are TRBV5-1 and TRBJ2-3; 7 positions match TRBD1. Trimming at V came to 4 bases and at J to 1 base, leaving 9 bases not matched to a gene. Germline CDR1 and CDR2: SGHRS and YFSETQ. CDR3 size: 16 residues. The CDR3 DNA reads TGCGCCAGCAGCCCCCCGCTGGGGACAGGCACAGATACGCAGTATTTT. Amino acids: CASSPPLGTGTDTQYF.

The count of this clonotype is one. The chain employs TRBV6-5 and TRBJ1-1; possible D gene TRBD1, 5 bases. This CDR3 region has 13 residues. The V gene's germline CDR1 is MNHEY and CDR2 SVGAGI. Trimming shortened V by 6 bases and J by 6 bases, and 14 bases separated the two germline ends. CDR3 in DNA: TGTGCCAGCAGCCTTGGGACCCAGGCTGAAGCTTTCTTT. The encoded protein is CASSLGTQAEAFF.

The V and J genes are TRBV12-3 or TRBV12-4 and TRBJ2-1, with D perhaps matching TRBD2 (6 bases). V dropped 3 bases and J dropped 10 bases, with 10 bases sitting between them. This CDR3 is 12 amino acids long. CDR3 region: CASSLRGVEQFF. The CDR3 DNA follows: TGTGCCAGCAGTTTGCGGGGAGTGGAGCAGTTCTTC.

V usage is TRBV12-3 or TRBV12-4 and J usage is TRBJ2-6; D not certain. The CDR3 totals 15 residues. V shed 5 bases and J shed 0 bases, with 8 bases lying between them. CDR3 region: CASSITPSGANVLTF. CDR3 sequence (DNA): TGTGCCAGCAGTATTACCCCCTCTGGGGCCAACGTCCTGACTTTC.

This clonotype was seen a handful of times. V is TRBV7-8 and J is TRBJ2-4; D is unresolved. CDR1 and CDR2 from the germline V gene are SGHVS and FQNEAQ. V lost 5 bases, J lost 0 bases, and 8 bases lay in between. The CDR3 totals 14 residues. The chain's CDR3 is CASSEALAKNIQYF. As DNA, the CDR3 is TGTGCCAGCAGCGAAGCCCTAGCCAAAAACATTCAGTACTTC.

Only one count was recorded for this clonotype. The chain couples TRBV27 to TRBJ2-3; D may be TRBD2 (6 bases). Germline V gene sequence: CDR1 MNHEY, CDR2 SMNVEV (reference sequence). The CDR3 consists of 13 residues. V dropped 3 bases and J dropped 6 bases, with 10 bases sitting between them. Written as DNA, the CDR3 is TGTGCCAGCAGTTTGTCTAGCGAGGATACGCAGTATTTT. It yields the protein CASSLSSEDTQYF.